This T cell receptor beta chain comes out of a study of cytomegalovirus exposure and HLA in healthy donors. Whole-study results and caveats: The dataset shows that most TCR sequences were rare, while some public TCRs occurred in many donors. HLA alleles were associated with around 17,000 TCR beta sequences in a later analysis at 0.05 false discovery rate. V- and J-gene trimming of TCR beta was linked (in a later analysis) to a missense DCLRE1C variant.

Trimming cost V 4 bases and J 2 bases, with 15 bases left between them. CDR1 MDHEN and CDR2 SYDVKM come from the germline V gene. The CDR3 loop spans 15 amino acids. PCR used 60 Vbeta primers and 13 Jbeta primers. Data came from immunoSEQ multiplex PCR; TCRdb stores just in-frame clones and leaves some out. The table records 90,000 to 100,000 clones, around a tenth of them present only once. This clone came up a few times. Its cognate antigen is unknown. The genes are TRBV28 and TRBJ2-7; D may be TRBD1 (6 bases). The origin of this receptor is a middle-aged man in good health and CMV-seropositive. Material for sequencing was PBMCs. The CDR3 reads CASSSLGSGAYEQYF. Written as DNA, the CDR3 is TGTGCCAGCAGTTCCCTCGGATCAGGGGCCTACGAGCAGTACTTC.